This T cell receptor (beta chain) comes out of a study of identical twins. Points from the study as a whole: Recombination models fit unrelated individuals' TCR alpha sharing but underestimated twins'. Weaker excess sharing between twins was seen in beta out-of-frame sequences.

In TCRdb, the 5' RACE reads were re-called with MiXCR into one record per CDR3 protein. The sample gives 1.5 million to 2 million distinct CDR3 sequences, less than 40% of which show up once; more than 0.25% is in the top ten. No donor was unhealthy or non-Caucasian. Concerning this clonotype itself: The antigen remains unidentified.

Germline V lookup: CDR1 LGHNA, CDR2 YNFKEQ. The CDR3 is 16 amino acids. V lost 4 bases to trimming and J lost 0 bases, with 16 bases between them. The chain combines TRBV4-2 with TRBJ2-7, with D unclear. This TCR came from a newborn girl in good health. The specimen sequenced was cord blood. As DNA, the CDR3 is TGTGCCAGCAGCCTAGATCGGGCTCCGAGCTCCTACGAGCAGTACTTC. Translation gives CASSLDRAPSSYEQYF.